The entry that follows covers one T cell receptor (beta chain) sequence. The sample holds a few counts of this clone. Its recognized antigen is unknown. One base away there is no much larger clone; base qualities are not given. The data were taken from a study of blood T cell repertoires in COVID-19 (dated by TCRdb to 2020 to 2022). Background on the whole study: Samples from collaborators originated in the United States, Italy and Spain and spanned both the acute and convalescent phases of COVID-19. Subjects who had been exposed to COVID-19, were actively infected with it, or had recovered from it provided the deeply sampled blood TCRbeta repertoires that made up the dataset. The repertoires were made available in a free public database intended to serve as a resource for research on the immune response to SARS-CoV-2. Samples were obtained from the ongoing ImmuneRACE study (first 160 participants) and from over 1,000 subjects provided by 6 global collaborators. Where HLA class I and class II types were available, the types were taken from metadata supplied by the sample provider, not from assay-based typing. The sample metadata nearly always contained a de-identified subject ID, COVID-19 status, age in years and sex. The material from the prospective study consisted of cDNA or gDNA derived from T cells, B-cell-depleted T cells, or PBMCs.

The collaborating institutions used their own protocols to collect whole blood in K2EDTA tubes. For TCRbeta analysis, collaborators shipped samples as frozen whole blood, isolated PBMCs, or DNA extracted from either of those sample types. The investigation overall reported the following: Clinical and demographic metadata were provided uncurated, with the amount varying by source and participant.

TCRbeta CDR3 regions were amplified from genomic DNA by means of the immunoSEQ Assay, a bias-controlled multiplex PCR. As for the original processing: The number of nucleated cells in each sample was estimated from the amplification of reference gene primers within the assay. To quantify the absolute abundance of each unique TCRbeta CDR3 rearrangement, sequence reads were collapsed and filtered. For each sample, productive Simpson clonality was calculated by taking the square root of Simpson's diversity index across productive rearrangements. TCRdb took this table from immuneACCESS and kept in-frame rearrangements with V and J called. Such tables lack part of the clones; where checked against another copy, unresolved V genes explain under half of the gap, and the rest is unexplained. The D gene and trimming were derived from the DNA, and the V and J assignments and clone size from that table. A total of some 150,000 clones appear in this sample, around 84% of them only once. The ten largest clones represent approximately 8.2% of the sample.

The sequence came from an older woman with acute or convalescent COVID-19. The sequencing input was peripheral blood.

The CDR3 region: CASSPHRTLRNEQFF. The DNA is TGTGCCAGCAGCCCCCACAGGACACTTAGGAATGAGCAGTTCTTC. The chain employs TRBV14 and TRBJ2-1; possibly the D gene is TRBD1, per 5 matching bases. Between the V and J ends, shortened by 4 bases and 7 bases respectively, the junction contains 17 bases. The CDR3 contains 15 residues, cysteine and phenylalanine counted. The retained sequence is limited to the CDR3, 45 bases, with the frame set at the first base. Via the germline V gene, CDR1 is SGHDN and CDR2 FVKESK.